What follows are 9 T cell receptor beta chains derived from one specimen sequenced in a study of blood T cell repertoires in COVID-19. Repertoires were generated with immunoSEQ multiplex PCR, while TCRdb's copy carries only in-frame clones and drops some. The sample comprises 90,000 to 150,000 clones, just over 70% of which are singletons, and more than 0.8% rests with the top ten. Sample: peripheral blood. The receptors stem from a human donor with acute or convalescent COVID-19. The donor label of this sample is uncertain.

This chain links TRBV19 with TRBJ2-5; 12 bases agree with TRBD2. V was clipped by 2 bases and J by 5 bases; unmatched bases: 6. CDR3 length equals 16 residues. The germline gives CDR1 LNHDA, CDR2 SQIVND (reference sequence). CDR3 amino acids: CASSIRTSGERETQYF. The CDR3 nucleotides are TGTGCCAGTAGTATACGGACTAGCGGGGAGAGGGAGACCCAGTACTTC.

This clone came up once. Other DNA sequences in this specimen translate into the identical CDR3. J is TRBJ1-2 and V is TRBV6-5; no clear D gene. This CDR3 comprises 11 residues. Germline V gene sequence: CDR1 MNHEY, CDR2 SVGAGI. The V and J ends lost 6 bases and 2 bases respectively, with 4 bases between them. The CDR3 DNA reads TGTGCCAGCAGGAGGAACTATGGCTACACCTTC. Residues: CASRRNYGYTF.

CDR3 in DNA: TGCGCCAGCAGCTTCGGCGGGGGGTCGAACACCGGGGAGCTGTTTTTT. This translates into CASSFGGGSNTGELFF. The V gene is TRBV5-1, the J gene TRBJ2-2; 8 nucleotides agree with TRBD2. The germline gives CDR1 SGHRS, CDR2 YFSETQ. Trimming removed 2 bases from V and 0 bases from J; junction bases left unmatched: 3. The CDR3 is 16 amino acids. The entire variable domain, with the rest obtained from reference TRBV5-1 and TRBJ2-2, is as follows: KAGVTQTPRYLIKTRGQQVTLSCSPISGHRSVSWYQQTPGQGLQFLFEYFSETQRNKGNFPGRFSGRQFSNSRSEMNVSTLELGDSALYLCASSFGGGSNTGELFFGEGSRLTVL.

CDR3 protein: CASSAGQGFGANVLTF. The CDR3 DNA reads as TGCGCCAGCAGCGCGGGACAGGGGTTTGGGGCCAACGTCCTGACTTTC. V is TRBV5-1 and J is TRBJ2-6; TRBD1 matches at 10 bases. V was pared by 4 bases and J by 3 bases, with 4 bases of the junction left unmatched. The germline CDR1 and CDR2 sequences are SGHRS and YFSETQ. The CDR3 is 16 residues long.

The chain links TRBV18 to TRBJ1-2; 7 positions agree with TRBD1. This CDR3 has 14 amino acids. Germline V gene sequence: CDR1 KGHSH, CDR2 LQKENI. With 3 bases clipped from V and 4 bases from J, the junction kept 5 bases outside the gene matches. The CDR3 spells CASSPDGTAYGYTF. CDR3 nucleotide sequence: TGTGCCAGCTCACCCGACGGGACAGCCTATGGCTACACCTTC.

In this sample, this clone turned up a few times. The chain recombines TRBV19 with TRBJ2-1; D ambiguous. From germline, CDR1 is LNHDA and CDR2 SQIVND (reference sequence). V was clipped by 2 bases and J by 9 bases, with 8 bases between them. This CDR3 has 12 amino acids. CDR3 protein: CASSIRGSEQFF. Here the CDR3 DNA reads TGTGCCAGTAGTATAAGAGGCAGTGAGCAGTTCTTC. Using reference TRBV19 and TRBJ2-1 for the parts outside the CDR3, the full variable domain is DGGITQSPKYLFRKEGQNVTLSCEQNLNHDAMYWYRQDPGQGLRLIYYSQIVNDFQKGDIAEGYSVSREKKESFPLTVTSAQKNPTAFYLCASSIRGSEQFFGPGTRLTVL.

The chain combines TRBV24-1 with TRBJ2-3; the D is unclear. Germline CDR1 and CDR2: KGHDR and SFDVKD. The CDR3 runs to 16 residues. Trimming removed 0 bases from V and 1 base from J, with 10 bases in between. DNA of the CDR3: TGTGCCACCAGTGATTTGGAATTCGCGGGCACAGATACGCAGTATTTT. It yields the protein CATSDLEFAGTDTQYF.

Only a few counts were recorded for this clone. The rearrangement uses TRBV11-2 and TRBJ2-7; 7 positions agree with TRBD2. CDR3 length: 14 residues. Germline loops: CDR1 SGHAT, CDR2 FQNNGV. With 3 bases clipped from V and 5 bases from J, the junction kept 7 bases outside the gene matches. Written as DNA, the CDR3 is TGTGCCAGCAGCTTGGGACTACTTGGCGACGAGCAGTACTTC. The encoded protein is CASSLGLLGDEQYF.

The rearrangement links TRBV12-3 or TRBV12-4 to TRBJ2-7; D is uncertain. The CDR3 length is 13 residues. Trimming took off 2 bases at V and 4 bases at J, with 9 bases between the two ends. CDR3 bases: TGTGCCAGCAGTTTAAACTCCAATTACGAGCAGTACTTC. The encoded protein is CASSLNSNYEQYF.